One sample yielded the 26 T cell receptor beta chains listed below, sequenced in a study of cytomegalovirus exposure and HLA in healthy donors listed by TCRdb under 2017. To prepare the library, the immunoSEQ multiplex PCR assay was applied. A mixture of 60 forward primers for TCR Vbeta segments and 13 reverse primers for TCR Jbeta segments was used in the multiplex PCR. TCRdb provides this immuneACCESS table in a form limited to in-frame rearrangements. Some clones are lacking; in checked studies, under half of them reflect an unresolved V gene, and why the rest are absent is not known. In this sample the table shows approximately 130,000 clones, 60% to 85% of which occur a single time. Roughly 3.1% of the sample is held by the ten biggest clonotypes. Sequencing was performed on PBMCs. All receptors derive from a man younger than 45 in good health and CMV-seronegative.

The V and J genes are TRBV9 and TRBJ2-1; TRBD2 agrees at 8 bases. The CDR3 contains 15 residues. V shed 3 bases and J 5 bases; nucleotides not matched to a gene: 7. Germline CDR1 and CDR2: SGDLS and YYNGEE. CDR3 DNA sequence: TGTGCCAGCAGCGGTGCCGGGGGGGCGAACAATGAGCAGTTCTTC. This sequence encodes CASSGAGGANNEQFF. Looking up the rest from reference TRBV9 and TRBJ2-1 gives the full variable domain: DSGVTQTPKHLITATGQRVTLRCSPRSGDLSVYWYQQSLDQGLQFLIQYYNGEERAKGNILERFSAQQFPDLHSELNLSSLELGDSALYFCASSGAGGANNEQFFGPGTRLTVL.

This clone was counted between two and nine times. The chain employs TRBV19 and TRBJ1-5, with D possibly TRBD1 on 5 matching bases. Trimming pared 6 bases from V and 2 bases from J, leaving 17 bases between. Per the germline V gene, CDR1 is LNHDA and CDR2 is SQIVND (reference sequence). This CDR3 is built from 16 residues. The chain's CDR3 is CASRVGGGVGNQPQHF. The CDR3 nucleotides read TGTGCCAGTAGAGTGGGGGGGGGTGTTGGCAATCAGCCCCAGCATTTT.

The chain links TRBV4-1 to TRBJ1-1; possibly TRBD1 for D (5 bases). The CDR3 spans 15 residues. The V end lost 0 bases, the J end lost 7 bases, and 15 bases lay between the germline ends. Germline values: CDR1 MGHRA, CDR2 YSYEKL. The CDR3 bases are TGCGCCAGCAGCCAAGATTTTGTGGGAAGGGGTGAAGCTTTCTTT. The encoded protein is CASSQDFVGRGEAFF.

This rearrangement joins TRBV25-1 to TRBJ2-3; TRBD2 agrees at 7 bases. CDR3 length equals 18 residues. J gave up 2 bases and V 2 bases, and 13 bases lay outside the gene matches. CDR1 and CDR2 from the germline V gene are MGHDK and SYGVNS. The CDR3: CASSEGTKTYRNTDTQYF. The CDR3, as DNA: TGTGCCAGCAGTGAAGGGACTAAGACATACCGGAACACAGATACGCAGTATTTT.

In this sample, this clone turned up once. In the same sample, other DNA sequences code for this CDR3. The chain is built from TRBV19 and TRBJ2-7; D uncertain. CDR1 LNHDA and CDR2 SQIVND come from the germline V gene (reference sequence). The CDR3 contains 13 residues. V was pared by 3 bases and J by 2 bases, with 8 bases between. In DNA, the CDR3 is TGTGCCAGTAGTATCGGCAGGACCTACGAGCAGTACTTC. This encodes CASSIGRTYEQYF. The variable domain in full, with the rest retrieved from reference TRBV19 and TRBJ2-7, is DGGITQSPKYLFRKEGQNVTLSCEQNLNHDAMYWYRQDPGQGLRLIYYSQIVNDFQKGDIAEGYSVSREKKESFPLTVTSAQKNPTAFYLCASSIGRTYEQYFGPGTRLTVT.

The V call is TRBV7-9, the J call TRBJ2-3; 13 bases are a match to TRBD2. CDR1 and CDR2 from the germline V gene are SEHNR and FQNEAQ (reference sequence). V shed 4 bases, J shed 1 base, and the junction held 2 bases outside the gene matches. This CDR3 comprises 16 residues. The CDR3 coding sequence is TGTGCCAGCAGCTCGGGACTAGCGGGGCGCACAGATACGCAGTATTTT. Its translation: CASSSGLAGRTDTQYF.

The J gene is TRBJ2-2, the V gene TRBV5-8; D unclear. The CDR3 totals 14 residues. Trimming removed 0 bases from V and 3 bases from J, with 6 bases in between. Germline-derived CDR1 and CDR2 are SGHTS and YDEGEE. CDR3 loop: CASSLGQYTGELFF. CDR3 nucleotides: TGTGCCAGCAGCTTGGGTCAGTACACCGGGGAGCTGTTTTTT.

A remark on this clone: The junction departs from germline at one end; a sequencing error may be responsible. This chain uses TRBV7-8 with TRBJ2-3, with D tentatively TRBD2 (7 bases). Germline V CDR1 and CDR2: SGHVS, FQNEAQ. The length of the CDR3 is 14 residues. The CDR3 here is CASSPPREGGARDF. In nucleotides, the CDR3 is TGTGCCAGCAGCCCCCCGCGGGAAGGGGGGGCTAGGGATTTT.

The J gene is TRBJ2-7, the V gene TRBV15; the D is unclear. Per germline, CDR1 LNHNV and CDR2 YYDKDF (reference sequence). Trimming left V 0 bases short and J 9 bases short, with 12 bases between. This CDR3 spans 13 amino acids. CDR3 in DNA: TGTGCCACCAGCAGAGATTCCGAGCTATGGCAGTACTTC. Translating gives CATSRDSELWQYF.

The chain recombines TRBV29-1 with TRBJ2-3, with 7 positions matching TRBD1. The V segment lost 6 bases and the J segment 0 bases; nucleotides outside the gene matches: 12. The CDR3 covers 16 residues. The germline V gene has CDR1 SQVTM and CDR2 ANQGSEA. CDR3 loop: CSVQGEETPSTDTQYF. Written as DNA, the CDR3 is TGCAGCGTGCAGGGGGAAGAGACCCCTAGCACAGATACGCAGTATTTT.

The V and J genes are TRBV7-3 and TRBJ2-2; 8 nucleotides align to TRBD2. This CDR3 is built from 16 residues. The germline CDR1 and CDR2 sequences are SGHTA and FQGTGA. The V segment lost 5 bases and the J segment 7 bases; nucleotides outside the gene matches: 12. CDR3 sequence (DNA): TGTGCCAGCAGCATACCCGAGGGACTAGTAGGCGGGGAGCTGTTTTTT. The encoded protein is CASSIPEGLVGGELFF.

The chain links TRBV6-5 to TRBJ2-1; TRBD2 is a possible D gene (7 bases). The CDR3 is 15 amino acids. Germline V gene sequence: CDR1 MNHEY, CDR2 SVGAGI. V was clipped by 7 bases and J by 2 bases, with 15 bases between them. The CDR3 DNA follows: TGTGCCAGCAAGTTAGGGGGGGGCGCCTACAATGAGCAGTTCTTC. This codes for CASKLGGGAYNEQFF.

V gene TRBV7-6 combines with J gene TRBJ1-1; no firm D call. CDR1 and CDR2 (germline): SGHVS, FNYEAQ. The ends were cut back, 7 bases at V and 0 bases at J, with 18 bases in the middle. The CDR3 consists of 16 residues. The CDR3 reads CASTLKPTLMNTEAFF. The DNA for the CDR3 is TGTGCCAGCACCCTTAAGCCGACACTGATGAACACTGAAGCTTTCTTT.

CDR3 region: CASSQDWTSGGTIQETQYF. The CDR3 bases are TGCGCCAGCAGCCAAGATTGGACTAGCGGGGGGACCATTCAAGAGACCCAGTACTTC. The V call is TRBV4-3, the J call TRBJ2-5; TRBD2 matches 14 bases. V dropped 0 bases and J dropped 2; count of bases not matched to a gene: 8. Germline V gene lookup returns CDR1 LGHNA and CDR2 YSLEER. The CDR3 is 19 amino acids.

The J gene is TRBJ2-7, the V gene TRBV6-1, with 7 bases matching TRBD2. Germline values: CDR1 MNHNS, CDR2 SASEGT. Trimming at V came to 7 bases and at J to 1 base, leaving 10 bases not matched to a gene. The length of the CDR3 is 15 residues. CDR3 nucleotides: TGTGCCAGCATAGTAGGGTCTAGCGGATCCTACGAGCAGTACTTC. Encoded protein: CASIVGSSGSYEQYF.

This sequence joins TRBV19 and TRBJ1-1; 8 nucleotides agree with TRBD1. After removal of 3 bases from V and 5 bases from J, the junction contained 5 bases not matched to a gene. Per germline, CDR1 LNHDA and CDR2 SQIVND (reference sequence). The CDR3 has 14 amino acids. The CDR3 is CASSIQGAGTEAFF. CDR3 nucleotides: TGTGCCAGTAGTATTCAGGGGGCAGGGACTGAAGCTTTCTTT.

V is TRBV30 and J is TRBJ2-1; 10 positions agree with TRBD2. The CDR3 runs 20 residues. J was trimmed by 9 bases and V by 8 bases; bases with no gene match: 31. CDR1 and CDR2 from the germline V gene are GTSNPN and SVGIG (reference sequence). The CDR3 DNA sequence: TGTGCCGGAGGGGCGCTGAGGGGGACTAGCGTATGGGCCTTAAGGCGTGAGCAGTTCTTC. Its protein product is CAGGALRGTSVWALRREQFF. Drawing the rest from reference TRBV30 and TRBJ2-1, the complete variable domain is SQTIHQWPATLVQPVGSPLSLECTVEGTSNPNLYWYRQAAGRGLQLLFYSVGIGQISSEVPQNLSASRPQDRQFILSSKKLLLSDSGFYLCAGGALRGTSVWALRREQFFGPGTRLTVL.

This clone was seen more than once but under ten times. The genes are TRBV11-2 and TRBJ2-2; D gene ambiguous. Per germline, CDR1 SGHAT and CDR2 FQNNGV. CDR3 length: 12 residues. Trimming shortened V by 5 bases and J by 4 bases, and 5 bases separated the two germline ends. The DNA for the CDR3 is TGTGCCAGCAGCGCTATCACCGGGGAGCTGTTTTTT. As protein: CASSAITGELFF. The entire variable domain, with the rest obtained from reference TRBV11-2 and TRBJ2-2, is as follows: EAGVAQSPRYKIIEKRQSVAFWCNPISGHATLYWYQQILGQGPKLLIQFQNNGVVDDSQLPKDRFSAERLKGVDSTLKIQPAKLEDSAVYLCASSAITGELFFGEGSRLTVL.

The V gene is TRBV7-2, the J gene TRBJ1-1; D is unclear. There are 13 residues in the CDR3. Trimming cost V 4 bases and J 4 bases, with 10 bases left between them. Germline V gene lookup returns CDR1 SGHTA and CDR2 FQGNSA. The CDR3 region is CASSSTPSTEAFF. In DNA, the CDR3 is TGTGCCAGCAGCTCAACCCCGAGCACTGAAGCTTTCTTT. The complete variable domain, with remaining parts taken from reference TRBV7-2 and TRBJ1-1, reads GAGVSQSPSNKVTEKGKDVELRCDPISGHTALYWYRQSLGQGLEFLIYFQGNSAPDKSGLPSDRFSAERTGGSVSTLTIQRTQQEDSAVYLCASSSTPSTEAFFGQGTRLTVV.

The chain is built from TRBV6-1 and TRBJ2-1; TRBD2 agrees at 13 bases. In germline, CDR1 is MNHNS, CDR2 SASEGT. This CDR3 comprises 16 residues. With V trimmed by 4 bases and J by 8 bases, 8 bases remained unmatched. The CDR3 is CASSARTSGRSDEQFF. In DNA form, the CDR3 reads TGTGCCAGCAGTGCTCGGACTAGCGGGAGATCTGATGAGCAGTTCTTC.

The V call is TRBV6-5, the J call TRBJ2-7, with TRBD1 as a possible D gene (5 bases). V was trimmed by 0 bases and J by 2 bases, leaving 11 bases between them. CDR3 length: 15 residues. CDR1 is MNHEY, CDR2 SVGAGI, per germline. The CDR3 bases are TGTGCCAGCAGTTACTCCGATAGGGGCACCTACGAGCAGTACTTC. Encoded protein: CASSYSDRGTYEQYF.

This chain uses TRBV2 with TRBJ1-1; no definite D call. This CDR3 comprises 12 residues. The V gene lost 11 bases and the J gene lost 5 bases, with 15 bases spanning the gap. Germline V gene sequence: CDR1 SNHLY, CDR2 FYNNEI. The CDR3 here is CASRRESTEAFF. Here the CDR3 DNA reads TGTGCCTCCCGGAGGGAGTCTACTGAAGCTTTCTTT.

V usage is TRBV7-8 and J usage is TRBJ2-7; TRBD1 matches at 7 bases. V dropped 0 bases and J dropped 0; count of bases not matched to a gene: 8. The CDR3 is 17 amino acids. Germline V gives CDR1 SGHVS, CDR2 FQNEAQ. CDR3 amino acids: CASSLAPGTVSSYEQYF. In DNA, the CDR3 is TGTGCCAGCAGCTTAGCTCCAGGGACAGTGAGCTCCTACGAGCAGTACTTC.

A few counts support this clone. This sequence joins TRBV7-6 and TRBJ1-4; D uncertain. Trimming took 5 bases from V and 8 from J, leaving 18 bases between them. This CDR3 comprises 15 residues. In germline, CDR1 is SGHVS, CDR2 FNYEAQ. This CDR3 reads CASSATLSGEEKLFF. The CDR3 region has the DNA TGTGCCAGCAGCGCAACCTTATCCGGGGAAGAAAAACTGTTTTTT.

V gene TRBV6-5 combines with J gene TRBJ2-3; 7 bases fit TRBD1. V shed 0 bases, J shed 2 bases, and the junction held 2 bases outside the gene matches. The V gene's germline CDR1 is MNHEY and CDR2 SVGAGI. The CDR3 has 15 amino acids. CDR3 coding DNA: TGTGCCAGCAGTTACTCGGGACAGTACACAGATACGCAGTATTTT. This gives the protein CASSYSGQYTDTQYF.

This chain joins TRBV30 and TRBJ2-7, with 7 bases that match TRBD1. V lost 0 bases, J lost 9 bases, and 11 bases stayed unmatched. This CDR3 is built from 14 residues. Germline V CDR1 and CDR2: GTSNPN, SVGIG (reference sequence). The CDR3 DNA is TGTGCCTGGAGTGTAGGACAGGTTACTCCTCCGCAGTACTTC. It translates to CAWSVGQVTPPQYF. The full variable domain, with the rest looked up from reference TRBV30 and TRBJ2-7, is SQTIHQWPATLVQPVGSPLSLECTVEGTSNPNLYWYRQAAGRGLQLLFYSVGIGQISSEVPQNLSASRPQDRQFILSSKKLLLSDSGFYLCAWSVGQVTPPQYFGPGTRLTVT.